The 12 T cell receptor beta chains listed next were all sequenced from one sample in a study of CD8 T cells in ankylosing spondylitis. TCRdb passed the 5' RACE reads through MiXCR, listing each CDR3 protein once. This table has some 87,000 distinct CDR3 sequences, 8.5% to 9% appearing once. Sequencing input: blood, either unsorted or a sorted T cell fraction (not recorded which). The receptors were gathered from a male donor with ankylosing spondylitis or in good health (not recorded which).

Ten or more counts support this clonotype. This chain links TRBV12-3 or TRBV12-4 with TRBJ2-7; D perhaps matches TRBD1 (5 bases). V was cut by 10 bases and J by 5 bases, with 15 bases left in between. The CDR3 runs to 12 residues. The CDR3 bases are TGTGCCACCAAGTCTGAAGGGGACGAGCAGTACTTC. Translation gives CATKSEGDEQYF.

The rearrangement links TRBV20-1 to TRBJ1-3; 7 bases fit TRBD1. From germline, CDR1 is DFQATT and CDR2 SNEGSKA (reference sequence). The CDR3 covers 15 residues. V dropped 5 bases and J dropped 0; count of bases not matched to a gene: 7. CDR3 protein: CSALEQGDSGNTIYF. The CDR3 DNA reads TGCAGTGCTCTCGAGCAGGGGGACTCTGGAAACACCATATATTTT.

This clonotype has a count of ten or more. The chain is built from TRBV28 and TRBJ2-1; 8 nucleotides align to TRBD1. Germline CDR1 is MDHEN and CDR2 is SYDVKM. The V segment lost 7 bases and the J segment 8 bases; nucleotides outside the gene matches: 7. This CDR3 region has 13 residues. The CDR3 sequence is CASTDRVGDEQFF. The CDR3 nucleotides read TGTGCCAGCACGGACAGGGTTGGGGATGAGCAGTTCTTC.

This clonotype has at least ten counts. J is TRBJ1-1 and V is TRBV6-1, with 7 positions matching TRBD1. Germline V CDR1 and CDR2: MNHNS, SASEGT. This CDR3 comprises 14 residues. Trimming took 6 bases from V and 0 from J; bases not matched to a gene: 4. The CDR3: CASRETGLNTEAFF. The CDR3 DNA reads TGTGCCAGCAGGGAGACAGGGTTGAACACTGAAGCTTTCTTT.

This clonotype has at least ten counts. The chain employs TRBV5-1 and TRBJ2-3; TRBD1 matches 10 bases. Germline loops: CDR1 SGHRS, CDR2 YFSETQ. There are 14 residues in the CDR3. V lost 6 bases and J lost 4; bases outside the gene matches: 5. CDR3 nucleotide sequence: TGCGCCAGCACTATTGGACAGGGGGCAGATACGCAGTATTTT. It translates to CASTIGQGADTQYF.

This clonotype was counted many times. One end of the junction varies from germline; a read error may be responsible. This chain uses TRBV12-3 or TRBV12-4 with TRBJ2-5; the match to TRBD2 covers 11 bases. This CDR3 is 13 amino acids long. Here the CDR3 reads CASSSQLAGAASF. CDR3 coding DNA: TGTGCCAGCAGTTCTCAACTAGCGGGGGCGGCTTCCTTC.

In its sample, this clonotype was seen many times. This sequence joins TRBV2 and TRBJ2-5; weak D call: TRBD1 (6 bases). The CDR3 is 14 residues long. Germline V lookup: CDR1 SNHLY, CDR2 FYNNEI. Trimming removed 5 bases from V and 5 bases from J, with 15 bases in between. The CDR3: CASSTPTQGETQYF. The CDR3 nucleotides read TGTGCCAGCAGTACCCCCACTCAGGGGGAGACCCAGTACTTC.

This clonotype has just a few counts. The V gene is TRBV7-2, the J gene TRBJ2-7, with a weak D call TRBD2 (6 bases). The ends were cut back, 5 bases at V and 3 bases at J, with 14 bases in the middle. CDR1 and CDR2 (germline): SGHTA, FQGNSA. The length of the CDR3 is 14 residues. The CDR3 region is CASSLRIGGYEQYF. CDR3 DNA sequence: TGTGCCAGCAGCCTAAGGATCGGGGGCTACGAGCAGTACTTC.

This clonotype has more than one count but fewer than ten. V and J are TRBV7-9 and TRBJ1-1; perhaps TRBD1 as D (5 bases). Germline lookup yields CDR1 SEHNR and CDR2 FQNEAQ (reference sequence). CDR3 size: 14 residues. Trimming stripped 6 bases from V and 8 bases from J, with 19 bases between. The chain's CDR3 is CASSPTATSEEAFF. The CDR3 nucleotides are TGTGCCAGCAGTCCGACAGCCACCTCCGAAGAAGCTTTCTTT.

The chain employs TRBV7-9 and TRBJ2-3, with 9 bases aligning to TRBD1. V lost 5 bases, J lost 1 base, and 7 bases stayed unmatched. Germline V gene sequence: CDR1 SEHNR, CDR2 FQNEAQ (reference sequence). The CDR3 covers 16 residues. In nucleotides, the CDR3 is TGTGCCAGCAGCCCATGGGACAGGGCGGGCACAGATACGCAGTATTTT. This gives the protein CASSPWDRAGTDTQYF. Drawing the rest from reference TRBV7-9 and TRBJ2-3, the complete variable domain is DTGVSQNPRHKITKRGQNVTFRCDPISEHNRLYWYRQTLGQGPEFLTYFQNEAQLEKSRLLSDRFSAERPKGSFSTLEIQRTEQGDSAMYLCASSPWDRAGTDTQYFGPGTRLTVL.

This clonotype was counted only a few times. The chain carries TRBV4-1 and TRBJ2-5; D not certain. The CDR3 length is 15 residues. The V and J ends lost 1 base and 3 bases respectively, with 12 bases between them. Germline loops: CDR1 MGHRA, CDR2 YSYEKL. In DNA form, the CDR3 reads TGCGCCAGCAGCCAAGTCAAACTTGTTAAAGAGACCCAGTACTTC. Protein product: CASSQVKLVKETQYF.

In this sample, this clonotype turned up many times. V is TRBV12-3 or TRBV12-4 and J is TRBJ1-1; a possible D gene is TRBD1 (5 bases). This CDR3 is 15 amino acids long. Between the trimmed V and J ends, which lost 6 bases and 1 base, there was a span of 15 bases. The CDR3 loop is CASRPQGRGNTEAFF. The CDR3 DNA is TGTGCCAGCAGGCCGCAGGGCCGGGGGAACACTGAAGCTTTCTTT.